The 30 T cell receptor beta chains below were found in one sample sequenced in a study of blood T cell repertoires in COVID-19. Libraries were prepared by immunoSEQ multiplex PCR; TCRdb keeps only in-frame clonotypes and omits some of them. In the table there are around 150,000 clones, around 87% of which are singletons. Sequences were obtained from peripheral blood. These receptors all stem from an older woman with active or convalescent COVID-19.

V usage is TRBV3-1 (or the pseudogene TRBV3-2) and J usage is TRBJ1-3; no firm D call. The CDR3 consists of 15 residues. The V and J ends lost 5 bases and 0 bases respectively, with 11 bases between them. CDR1 is LGHDT and CDR2 is YNNKEL in the germline V gene (reference sequence). This CDR3 reads CASSASGISGNTIYF. CDR3 DNA: TGTGCCAGCAGCGCTTCGGGGATCTCTGGAAACACCATATATTTT.

This chain joins TRBV7-2 and TRBJ2-1; weak D call: TRBD1 (6 bases). Germline V gene data show CDR1 as SGHTA and CDR2 as FQGNSA. The CDR3 loop spans 14 amino acids. Trimming left V 5 bases short and J 12 bases short, with 20 bases between. The CDR3: CASSTYSQGLGQFF. CDR3 DNA sequence: TGTGCCAGCAGCACCTATTCGCAGGGGTTGGGGCAGTTCTTC.

The rearrangement links TRBV7-2 to TRBJ1-4, with unresolved D. With 4 bases removed from V and 0 bases from J, the gap between germline ends came to 15 bases. The CDR3 is 17 amino acids. Germline V CDR1 and CDR2: SGHTA, FQGNSA. CDR3 loop: CASSSQGRTATNEKLFF. The CDR3 DNA reads TGTGCCAGCAGCTCCCAAGGGAGGACGGCAACTAATGAAAAACTGTTTTTT.

This chain uses TRBV5-1 with TRBJ2-3; perhaps TRBD1 as D (6 bases). Between the trimmed V and J ends, which lost 2 bases and 5 bases, there was a span of 18 bases. CDR3 length equals 16 residues. Germline assignment: CDR1 SGHRS and CDR2 YFSETQ. CDR3 DNA: TGCGCCAGCAGCTTTTTAATTCAGGGGCGAGGAGATACGCAGTATTTT. Amino acid sequence: CASSFLIQGRGDTQYF.

The rearrangement joins TRBV7-2 to TRBJ1-2; D gene ambiguous. Trimming left V 0 bases short and J 0 bases short, with 8 bases between. The germline V gene encodes CDR1 SGHTA and CDR2 FQGNSA. This CDR3 contains 15 residues. Here the CDR3 reads CASSLASMTNYGYTF. DNA for the CDR3: TGTGCCAGCAGCTTAGCCAGTATGACTAACTATGGCTACACCTTC.

V and J are TRBV7-9 and TRBJ1-2, with a weak D call TRBD1 (5 bases). V was shortened by 2 bases and J by 3 bases, with 10 bases between the two germline ends. Germline assignment: CDR1 SEHNR and CDR2 FQNEAQ (reference sequence). This CDR3 region has 14 residues. Here the CDR3 reads CASSLKLQDYGYTF. The CDR3 nucleotides are TGTGCCAGCAGCTTAAAGCTACAGGACTATGGCTACACCTTC.

The chain uses TRBV19 and TRBJ1-1; 7 positions agree with TRBD1. This CDR3 has 15 residues. Germline CDR1 reads LNHDA; CDR2 reads SQIVND (reference sequence). V trimming: 10 bases; J trimming: 0 bases; junction bases outside the gene matches: 11. In DNA, the CDR3 is TGTGCCACCGGAGGTGGGGGACAGATGAACACTGAAGCTTTCTTT. Amino acids: CATGGGGQMNTEAFF.

The DNA for the CDR3 is TGCAGCGTTGAAATACCACAGGGAAATGAGCAGTTCTTC. Encoded protein: CSVEIPQGNEQFF. The chain links TRBV29-1 to TRBJ2-1; a possible D gene is TRBD1 (6 bases). Germline V CDR1 and CDR2: SQVTM, ANQGSEA. Trimming left V 2 bases short and J 7 bases short, with 12 bases between. This CDR3 spans 13 amino acids.

The chain carries TRBV6-1 and TRBJ1-4; perhaps TRBD1 as D (6 bases). Germline V lookup: CDR1 MNHNS, CDR2 SASEGT. The CDR3 loop spans 16 amino acids. The germline V and J ends were trimmed by 4 bases and 1 base, with 13 bases remaining between them. The chain's CDR3 is CASSAVQGRTNEKLFF. The CDR3 DNA reads as TGTGCCAGCAGTGCGGTCCAGGGGAGAACTAATGAAAAACTGTTTTTT.

V is TRBV30 and J is TRBJ1-2; possible D gene TRBD1, 6 bases. The CDR3 totals 13 residues. CDR1 and CDR2 from the germline V gene are GTSNPN and SVGIG (reference sequence). V was trimmed by 2 bases and J by 9 bases, leaving 16 bases between them. The CDR3 nucleotides read TGTGCCTGGAGTCCCAAGGGGGTTCGGAGCTACACCTTC. Translated: CAWSPKGVRSYTF.

The gene calls are TRBV10-3 and TRBJ1-2; maybe TRBD1 (6 bases). The V end was cut by 7 bases, the J end by 6 bases, with 9 bases between. Germline CDR1 is ENHRY and CDR2 is SYGVKD. CDR3 length equals 11 residues. CDR3 nucleotides: TGTGCCATCACAGGGGACGATGGCTACACCTTC. Its protein product is CAITGDDGYTF.

The chain uses TRBV3-1 (or the pseudogene TRBV3-2) and TRBJ2-7; possible D gene TRBD1, 6 bases. CDR1 is LGHDT and CDR2 is YNNKEL in the germline V gene (reference sequence). The CDR3 extends over 13 amino acids. V lost 11 bases and J 3 bases, leaving 17 bases between the germline ends. As DNA, the CDR3 is TGTGCCGTGACCTCGGGACACAGCTACGAGCAGTACTTC. Protein product: CAVTSGHSYEQYF.

This clone was seen only once. The chain couples TRBV30 to TRBJ1-5; TRBD1 might be the D (5 bases). Germline assignment: CDR1 GTSNPN and CDR2 SVGIG (reference sequence). V dropped 3 bases and J dropped 3 bases, with 12 bases sitting between them. The CDR3 loop spans 14 amino acids. The CDR3 spells CAWSSGGNNQPQHF. The CDR3 DNA reads TGTGCCTGGAGCAGTGGGGGGAACAATCAGCCCCAGCATTTT.

The chain employs TRBV9 and TRBJ1-5, with 9 bases lining up with TRBD1. V shed 4 bases and J 0 bases; nucleotides not matched to a gene: 2. The CDR3 contains 15 residues. Germline V gives CDR1 SGDLS, CDR2 YYNGEE. In nucleotides, the CDR3 is TGTGCCAGCAGCCAACAGGGGGCTAGCAATCAGCCCCAGCATTTT. Its translation: CASSQQGASNQPQHF.

The V and J genes are TRBV10-3 and TRBJ1-5, with TRBD1 identical over 8 bases. V shed 5 bases, J shed 0 bases, and the junction held 3 bases outside the gene matches. The CDR3 covers 15 residues. Germline V gene sequence: CDR1 ENHRY, CDR2 SYGVKD. The CDR3 reads CAISTGGNSNQPQHF. CDR3 DNA: TGTGCCATCAGTACAGGGGGAAATAGCAATCAGCCCCAGCATTTT.

The chain joins TRBV11-2 to TRBJ2-3; D is uncertain. CDR1 and CDR2 (germline): SGHAT, FQNNGV. This CDR3 spans 13 amino acids. The V end lost 1 base, the J end lost 8 bases, and 10 bases lay between the germline ends. DNA for the CDR3: TGTGCCAGCAGCTTAGGCGCCCGTGGTACGCAGTATTTT. As protein: CASSLGARGTQYF.

The genes are TRBV2 and TRBJ2-2; possible D gene TRBD1, 6 bases. Looked up from germline, CDR1 is SNHLY and CDR2 is FYNNEI. The length of the CDR3 is 16 residues. Trimming shortened V by 2 bases and J by 4 bases, and 14 bases separated the two germline ends. The CDR3: CASSEMRGSTTGELFF. The CDR3, as DNA: TGTGCCAGCAGTGAAATGAGGGGGTCCACCACCGGGGAGCTGTTTTTT.

The CDR3 DNA sequence: TGTGCCAGCAGCCTCCGGACAGGGGGCAGTGAAAAACTGTTTTTT. It is translated as CASSLRTGGSEKLFF. The V call is TRBV3-1 (or the pseudogene TRBV3-2), the J call TRBJ1-4; TRBD1 aligns across 11 bases. Looked up from germline, CDR1 is LGHDT and CDR2 is YNNKEL (reference sequence). There are 15 residues in the CDR3. Losses at the gene ends were 4 bases for V and 7 bases for J; bases not matched to a gene: 5.

The gene calls are TRBV3-1 (or the pseudogene TRBV3-2) and TRBJ2-3, with 9 bases fitting TRBD2. Trimming took 4 bases from V and 2 from J; bases not matched to a gene: 4. This CDR3 contains 15 residues. Germline V gene lookup returns CDR1 LGHDT and CDR2 YNNKEL (reference sequence). The CDR3 sequence is CASSPLAGSTDTQYF. CDR3 bases: TGTGCCAGCAGCCCTCTAGCGGGGTCCACAGATACGCAGTATTTT.

V usage is TRBV18 and J usage is TRBJ2-7, with TRBD1 identical over 9 bases. The length of the CDR3 is 14 residues. Trimming removed 3 bases from V and 3 bases from J; junction bases left unmatched: 3. CDR1 is KGHSH and CDR2 is LQKENI in the germline V gene. CDR3 amino acids: CASSPGQGYYEQYF. The CDR3 DNA is TGTGCCAGCTCACCGGGACAGGGATACTACGAGCAGTACTTC.

This rearrangement joins TRBV4-1 to TRBJ2-7, with D hard to call. CDR1 is MGHRA and CDR2 is YSYEKL in the germline V gene. The CDR3 covers 13 residues. V was cut by 3 bases and J by 4 bases, with 10 bases left in between. Here the CDR3 reads CASSHPQDYEQYF. DNA for the CDR3: TGCGCCAGCAGCCATCCCCAGGATTACGAGCAGTACTTC.

The chain uses TRBV13 and TRBJ2-7; 8 nucleotides align to TRBD1. This CDR3 contains 17 residues. CDR1 and CDR2 (germline): PRHDT, FYEKMQ (reference sequence). V gave up 5 bases and J gave up 2 bases; unmatched junction bases: 14. CDR3 coding DNA: TGTGCCAGCAGCCTAAGTCGACAGGGGAAGAACCCCTACGAGCAGTACTTC. Amino acids: CASSLSRQGKNPYEQYF.

This rearrangement joins TRBV7-8 to TRBJ2-4; maybe TRBD1 (5 bases). CDR1 is SGHVS, CDR2 FQNEAQ, per germline. The CDR3 loop spans 13 amino acids. The ends were cut back, 1 base at V and 5 bases at J, with 6 bases in the middle. As DNA, the CDR3 is TGTGCCAGCAGCTTAGGACAGCAAAACATTCAGTACTTC. It codes for CASSLGQQNIQYF.

This rearrangement joins TRBV19 to TRBJ2-1; 12 bases match TRBD2. This CDR3 is built from 16 residues. Germline V lookup: CDR1 LNHDA, CDR2 SQIVND (reference sequence). The junction had 5 bases not matched to a gene; V was cut back by 5 bases and J by 3 bases. The DNA of the CDR3 is TGTGCCAGTAGTCCGACTAGCGGGGGCCTCTACAATGAGCAGTTCTTC. Translation gives CASSPTSGGLYNEQFF.

The chain has TRBV29-1 and TRBJ1-1; no reliable D call. Trimming removed 7 bases at V and 5 bases at J, with 11 bases between. CDR1 is SQVTM, CDR2 ANQGSEA, per germline. This CDR3 is built from 11 residues. DNA for the CDR3: TGCAGCGGCGGTGGAGTGACTGAAGCTTTCTTT. Translation: CSGGGVTEAFF.

The V call is TRBV3-1 (or the pseudogene TRBV3-2), the J call TRBJ2-3, with D unresolved. The CDR3 has 16 amino acids. The V end was cut by 8 bases, the J end by 0 bases, with 18 bases between. Germline-derived CDR1 and CDR2 are LGHDT and YNNKEL (reference sequence). The CDR3 DNA sequence: TGTGCCAGCTACCCGGCCGATGCGACAAGCACAGATACGCAGTATTTT. Encoded protein: CASYPADATSTDTQYF.

The V and J genes are TRBV27 and TRBJ1-6; 7 nucleotides align to TRBD1. This CDR3 has 14 amino acids. Germline loops: CDR1 MNHEY, CDR2 SMNVEV (reference sequence). The V gene end was trimmed by 5 bases and the J gene end by 8 bases; junction bases not matched to a gene: 6. CDR3 residues: CASSPIGTDSPLHF. For the CDR3, the DNA is TGTGCCAGCAGTCCAATTGGGACAGATTCACCCCTCCACTTT.

This rearrangement joins TRBV12-3 or TRBV12-4 to TRBJ2-7, with D possibly being TRBD1 (6 bases). The ends were cut back, 6 bases at V and 5 bases at J, with 14 bases in the middle. The CDR3 loop spans 13 amino acids. CDR3 nucleotides: TGTGCCAGCAGGCACGACAACAGGGACGAGCAGTACTTC. It codes for CASRHDNRDEQYF.

This chain connects TRBV4-1 to TRBJ1-4; D gene uncertain. The germline CDR1 and CDR2 sequences are MGHRA and YSYEKL. The CDR3 sequence is 14 residues long. The V end was cut by 4 bases, the J end by 3 bases, with 9 bases between. CDR3 DNA: TGCGCCAGCAGCCGATCTAGCTCTAATGAAAAACTGTTTTTT. Encoded protein: CASSRSSSNEKLFF.

The table lists this clone with a count of one. This chain uses TRBV7-2 with TRBJ1-2; TRBD1 matches 8 bases. Germline CDR1 reads SGHTA; CDR2 reads FQGNSA. V was clipped by 5 bases and J by 3 bases; unmatched bases: 5. The CDR3 consists of 14 residues. CDR3 sequence (DNA): TGTGCCAGCAGCCGCGACAGGGGACACTATGGCTACACCTTC. It is translated as CASSRDRGHYGYTF.